The present T cell receptor (beta chain) was sequenced within a study of shared clonotypes between healthy human individuals. V lost 2 bases, J lost 2 bases, and 10 bases lay in between. This CDR3 is 15 amino acids long. The germline CDR1 and CDR2 sequences are SGHNT and YENEEA. Repertoires were generated with immunoSEQ multiplex PCR, while TCRdb's copy carries only in-frame clones and drops some. The sample holds about 1 million clones, under 80% seen once. The gene calls are TRBV11-3 and TRBJ2-1; D is possibly TRBD2 (5 bases). The material sequenced was memory CD4+ T cells sorted from blood. Documented subset: CD45RA-negative fraction. The origin of this receptor is a man aged 18 to 30 in good health. The CDR3 here is CASSLSLAAYNEQFF. CDR3 coding DNA: TGTGCCAGCAGCTTAAGTCTAGCTGCCTACAATGAGCAGTTCTTC.